These T cell receptor beta chains were read from a single sample in a study of T cells after yellow fever vaccination. TCRdb redid the calling of the 5' RACE reads with MiXCR, one entry per CDR3 protein. The sample yields a few hundred thousand distinct CDR3 sequences, approximately 7% seen once. Sequences were derived from PBMCs, sampled approximately 40 days after the first yellow fever vaccination. All receptors derive from a man aged 18 to 30 who received the YFV17D yellow fever vaccine. The CDR3 runs from the conserved cysteine through the conserved F or W. Each record gives: clone size, D gene, V gene, J gene, CDR3 DNA, CDR3 protein. A D gene is named only where the DNA matches it firmly. Clone size is not always given. Where it is, it says once, few, many or a class for expanded clones.

>-|-|TRBV6-2/TRBV6-3|TRBJ1-5
TGTGCCAGCCGGGTCCCGGGGGGCCATCAGCCCCAGCATTTT
CASRVPGGHQPQHF
>many|-|TRBV7-2|TRBJ2-2
TGTGCCAGCAGCTTAGTTCTGGGGACCGGGGAGCTGTTTTTT
CASSLVLGTGELFF
>-|-|TRBV7-2|TRBJ2-7
TGTGCCAGCAGTCCTGGACCGGTAGAGCAGTACTTC
CASSPGPVEQYF
>few|TRBD1|TRBV14|TRBJ2-1
TGTGCCAGCAGCCAAGGTTTAGGACAGGGAAACAATGAGCAGTTCTTC
CASSQGLGQGNNEQFF
>-|TRBD1|TRBV10-3|TRBJ1-1
TGTGCCATCAGCGCAAGAGAGACAGGGCTAATGAACACTGAAGCTTTCTTT
CAISARETGLMNTEAFF
>-|TRBD2|TRBV6-5|TRBJ2-1
TGTGCCAGCAGTTACTTCCGAGCGGGGGGAAATGAGCAGTTCTTC
CASSYFRAGGNEQFF
>-|-|TRBV7-2|TRBJ1-4
TGTGCCAGCAGCGCCCAGGGGTTGTATGAAAAACTGTTTTTT
CASSAQGLYEKLFF
>few|-|TRBV5-1|TRBJ2-6
TGCGCCAGCAGCTTGGGCAGGGGATTTATCACCTCTGGGGCCAACGTCCTGACTTTC
CASSLGRGFITSGANVLTF
>-|-|TRBV11-2|TRBJ2-1
TGTGTCAGCAGTCATCTGGTGGATGAGCAGTTCTTC
CVSSHLVDEQFF
>many|-|TRBV5-5|TRBJ2-3
TGTGCCAGCACCATCACAAGAAATACCCGCACAGATACGCAGTATTTT
CASTITRNTRTDTQYF
>-|-|TRBV5-5|TRBJ2-6
TGTGCCAGCAGCTTGTTTGACTCTGGGGCCAACGTCCTGACTTTC
CASSLFDSGANVLTF
>few|-|TRBV5-4|TRBJ2-3
TGTGCCAGCAGCCCGGAGTTAGGAGCCGGCACAGATACGCAGTATTTT
CASSPELGAGTDTQYF
>few|-|TRBV9|TRBJ2-5
TGTGCCAGCAATAGGGCGGGGACTCAAGAGACCCAGTACTTC
CASNRAGTQETQYF
>-|TRBD1|TRBV11-2|TRBJ1-1
TGTGCCAGCAGCTTAGGCGGACAGGGACAAGCTTTCTTT
CASSLGGQGQAFF
>many|-|TRBV4-2|TRBJ2-5
TGTGCCAGCAGCCAAGTTCTAGAAGAGACCCAGTACTTC
CASSQVLEETQYF
>many|-|TRBV12-3/TRBV12-4|TRBJ2-3
TGTGCCAGCAGTTTGTCGCGGGGTCAACTAGATACGCAGTATTTT
CASSLSRGQLDTQYF
>few|-|TRBV12-3/TRBV12-4|TRBJ1-6
TGTGCCAGCAGTTTTCGGGACCCTCGGACTTCACCCCTCCACTTT
CASSFRDPRTSPLHF
>few|TRBD1|TRBV6-2/TRBV6-3|TRBJ2-3
TGTGCCAGCAGTTACTCCCACAGGGGTGGAGATACGCAGTATTTT
CASSYSHRGGDTQYF
>-|TRBD1|TRBV29-1|TRBJ1-2
TGCAGCGTCGACAGGGGGTACGACGGCTACACCTTC
CSVDRGYDGYTF
>few|-|TRBV5-4|TRBJ1-2
TGTGCCAGCAGGGGGACCGAGACTAACTATGGCTACACCTTC
CASRGTETNYGYTF
>-|-|TRBV15|TRBJ2-1
TGTGCCACCAGCACCCTGGCGGGCTCCTACAATGAGCAGTTCTTC
CATSTLAGSYNEQFF
>-|-|TRBV7-9|TRBJ2-5
TGTGCCAGCAGTATGCTAACACAAGAGACCCAGTACTTC
CASSMLTQETQYF
>few|-|TRBV4-1|TRBJ2-3
TGCGCCAGCAGCCAAGACGGCGGGGAGACAGATACGCAGTATTTT
CASSQDGGETDTQYF
>few|-|TRBV7-6|TRBJ2-5
TGTGCCAGCAGCTCATATTCGAGCGGCGGCCAGTACTTC
CASSSYSSGGQYF
>few|-|TRBV27|TRBJ2-6
TGTGCCAGCAGGAGCTCTGGGGCCAACGTCCTGACTTTC
CASRSSGANVLTF
>-|-|TRBV5-4|TRBJ1-4
TGTGCCAGCAGCTTGTCGACTAATGAAAAACTGTTTTTT
CASSLSTNEKLFF
>few|-|TRBV6-5|TRBJ1-4
TGTGCCAGCAGTTACCCCCCCGGGGGGACTAATGAAAAACTGTTTTTT
CASSYPPGGTNEKLFF
>many|-|TRBV12-3/TRBV12-4|TRBJ2-7
TGTGCCACCGGCCGGGGGGCAATGTACGAGCAGTACTTC
CATGRGAMYEQYF
>many|-|TRBV7-9|TRBJ2-7
TGTGCCAGCAGCTTCCGCCAGGGTAGCCACTACGAGCAGTACTTC
CASSFRQGSHYEQYF
>-|-|TRBV5-1|TRBJ2-7
TGCGCCAGCAGCGGTTCTAACCACTACGAGCAGTACTTC
CASSGSNHYEQYF
>few|-|TRBV19|TRBJ2-1
TGTGCCAGTAGCGTGGCGACAGCCTCCTACAATGAGCAGTTCTTC
CASSVATASYNEQFF
>-|-|TRBV18|TRBJ2-5
TGTGCCAGCTCACCCTACACCGGACAAGAGACCCAGTACTTC
CASSPYTGQETQYF
>few|-|TRBV20-1|TRBJ1-5
TGCAGTGCTAGCAGGGCTAATCAGCCCCAGCATTTT
CSASRANQPQHF
>many|-|TRBV7-6|TRBJ2-2
TGTGCCAGCAGCTTAGTAGCAGGGGGGGCCGGGGAGCTGTTTTTT
CASSLVAGGAGELFF
>-|TRBD1|TRBV4-1|TRBJ1-5
TGCGCCAGCAGCCACATGGACAGGGGGAATGGTCAGCCCCAGCATTTT
CASSHMDRGNGQPQHF